The next 15 T cell receptor beta chains were all read from a single sample in a study of somatic mutations in cytotoxic T cells in rheumatoid arthritis (dated 2017 in TCRdb). The receptor library was made with the immunoSEQ multiplex PCR assay. Entries here come from immuneACCESS through TCRdb and include only in-frame sequences with V and J called. Some clones fail to appear in such tables; in the studies checked, an unresolved V gene covers under half of the shortfall, and the cause of the remainder is unknown. This sample is represented by 13,000 to 15,000 clones; roughly 72% of them were singletons. About 10% of the sample goes to the ten largest clones. The sequencing sample was made of CD8+ T cells sorted from blood. The receptor source for this set is an adult with rheumatoid arthritis.

V gene TRBV6-1 combines with J gene TRBJ2-1, with 8 bases identical to TRBD2. This CDR3 is built from 17 residues. The V gene's germline CDR1 is MNHNS and CDR2 SASEGT. J gave up 5 bases and V 2 bases, and 11 bases lay outside the gene matches. The CDR3 here is CASSEFPPSGGDNEQFF. The DNA of the CDR3 is TGTGCCAGCAGTGAATTCCCCCCCAGCGGGGGAGACAATGAGCAGTTCTTC.

CDR3 bases: TGTGCCAGCAGTTTCGGCCGTGGAAACACCATATATTTT. This gives the protein CASSFGRGNTIYF. The V call is TRBV27, the J call TRBJ1-3; D ambiguous. The CDR3 has 13 residues. The germline V gene encodes CDR1 MNHEY and CDR2 SMNVEV (reference sequence). The V end was cut by 3 bases, the J end by 3 bases, with 6 bases between.

This chain connects TRBV28 to TRBJ2-7; the D is unclear. V dropped 2 bases and J dropped 3 bases, with 14 bases sitting between them. CDR3 size: 15 residues. CDR1 and CDR2 (germline): MDHEN, SYDVKM. DNA for the CDR3: TGTGCCAGCAGTTTAATCAAGAACATCGGCTACGAGCAGTACTTC. Translated: CASSLIKNIGYEQYF.

This chain links TRBV9 with TRBJ1-1; no reliable D call. The length of the CDR3 is 16 residues. V was clipped by 0 bases and J by 0 bases, with 12 bases between them. Per the germline V gene, CDR1 is SGDLS and CDR2 is YYNGEE. Here the CDR3 reads CASSVDAGSMNTEAFF. In DNA form, the CDR3 reads TGTGCCAGCAGCGTAGACGCAGGATCCATGAACACTGAAGCTTTCTTT. Drawing the rest from reference TRBV9 and TRBJ1-1, the complete variable domain is DSGVTQTPKHLITATGQRVTLRCSPRSGDLSVYWYQQSLDQGLQFLIQYYNGEERAKGNILERFSAQQFPDLHSELNLSSLELGDSALYFCASSVDAGSMNTEAFFGQGTRLTVV.

The rearrangement joins TRBV9 to TRBJ2-7; D might be TRBD2 (6 bases). CDR3 length: 12 residues. The germline gives CDR1 SGDLS, CDR2 YYNGEE. The V and J ends lost 0 bases and 5 bases respectively, with 6 bases between them. CDR3 nucleotides: TGTGCCAGCAGCGTAGCGGGAGACGAGCAGTACTTC. This encodes CASSVAGDEQYF.

The chain uses TRBV15 and TRBJ1-5; 7 nucleotides line up with TRBD1. J was trimmed by 1 base and V by 0 bases; bases with no gene match: 9. The germline CDR1 and CDR2 sequences are LNHNV and YYDKDF (reference sequence). This CDR3 contains 18 residues. Here the CDR3 DNA reads TGTGCCACCAGCAGAGAGTCTCTCGGGACAGTCAGCAATCAGCCCCAGCATTTT. It is translated as CATSRESLGTVSNQPQHF.

There are a few counts of this clone. This sequence joins TRBV7-9 and TRBJ1-1; maybe TRBD1 (5 bases). CDR3 length: 12 residues. V lost 11 bases, J lost 4 bases, and 14 bases lay in between. Germline values: CDR1 SEHNR, CDR2 FQNEAQ (reference sequence). The CDR3 reads CASRVGGTEAFF. CDR3 in DNA: TGTGCCTCGAGGGTTGGGGGCACTGAAGCTTTCTTT.

The chain joins TRBV27 to TRBJ2-1; tentatively, D is TRBD1 (6 bases). The length of the CDR3 is 13 residues. Per germline, CDR1 MNHEY and CDR2 SMNVEV (reference sequence). Trimming left V 6 bases short and J 2 bases short, with 8 bases between. The CDR3 spells CASSRDTYNEQFF. The CDR3 DNA is TGTGCCAGCAGCAGGGACACCTACAATGAGCAGTTCTTC.

The chain carries TRBV5-4 and TRBJ2-5; D gene uncertain. Deletions cut 2 bases from V and 1 base from J, with 0 bases between. Germline lookup yields CDR1 SGHNT and CDR2 YYREEE (reference sequence). The CDR3 is made up of 11 amino acids. CDR3 DNA sequence: TGTGCCAGCAGCTTCCAAGAGACCCAGTACTTC. Translation gives CASSFQETQYF.

The rearrangement links TRBV6-4 to TRBJ1-1, with 11 bases identical to TRBD1. In germline, CDR1 is MRHNA, CDR2 SNTAGT. With 8 bases clipped from V and 8 bases from J, the junction kept 7 bases outside the gene matches. The CDR3 length is 13 residues. The CDR3 region is CASRGQGAREAFF. CDR3 DNA: TGTGCCAGCCGCGGACAGGGGGCGAGGGAAGCTTTCTTT.

This clone was recorded once. The chain links TRBV5-1 to TRBJ1-2, with 7 positions matching TRBD1. From germline, CDR1 is SGHRS and CDR2 YFSETQ. Trimming took 4 bases from V and 0 from J; bases not matched to a gene: 6. CDR3 length: 15 amino acids. The CDR3 is CASSALQGANYGYTF. The CDR3 DNA reads as TGCGCCAGCAGCGCCTTGCAGGGGGCTAACTATGGCTACACCTTC. The full variable domain, its missing parts supplied by reference TRBV5-1 and TRBJ1-2, is KAGVTQTPRYLIKTRGQQVTLSCSPISGHRSVSWYQQTPGQGLQFLFEYFSETQRNKGNFPGRFSGRQFSNSRSEMNVSTLELGDSALYLCASSALQGANYGYTFGSGTRLTVV.

This clone has a single count. J is TRBJ2-5 and V is TRBV4-3; D is perhaps TRBD1 or TRBD2 (6 bases each). The CDR3 spans 14 residues. Germline V gene sequence: CDR1 LGHNA, CDR2 YSLEER. Trimming stripped 3 bases from V and 5 bases from J, with 13 bases between. The CDR3 DNA is TGCGCCAGCAGCCAGGGCCAAGGGGGGGAGACCCAGTACTTC. Amino acid sequence: CASSQGQGGETQYF.

This clone appeared a single time. The chain links TRBV2 to TRBJ1-2; TRBD1 aligns across 10 bases. The CDR3 consists of 16 residues. CDR1 and CDR2 from the germline V gene are SNHLY and FYNNEI. After removal of 4 bases from V and 5 bases from J, the junction contained 10 bases not matched to a gene. The CDR3 loop reads CASSVTGTGEGYGYTF. CDR3 bases: TGTGCCAGCAGTGTTACCGGGACAGGGGAGGGGTATGGCTACACCTTC.

This clone appeared a single time. The rearrangement links TRBV6-5 to TRBJ1-2; the D gene is possibly TRBD1 (6 bases). V lost 4 bases and J lost 6, with 12 bases in between. This CDR3 has 13 residues. Germline CDR1 and CDR2: MNHEY and SVGAGI. CDR3 loop: CASSLQGLDGYTF. CDR3 bases: TGTGCCAGCAGTTTGCAGGGGCTGGATGGCTACACCTTC.

The gene calls are TRBV4-3 and TRBJ1-2, with 10 nucleotides matching TRBD1. J lost 4 bases, V lost 0 bases, and 8 bases had no gene match. Per germline, CDR1 LGHNA and CDR2 YSLEER. The CDR3 loop spans 17 amino acids. The CDR3 protein is CASSQDRGDRGFYGYTF. The DNA of the CDR3 is TGCGCCAGCAGCCAAGATAGGGGGGACAGGGGTTTCTATGGCTACACCTTC.